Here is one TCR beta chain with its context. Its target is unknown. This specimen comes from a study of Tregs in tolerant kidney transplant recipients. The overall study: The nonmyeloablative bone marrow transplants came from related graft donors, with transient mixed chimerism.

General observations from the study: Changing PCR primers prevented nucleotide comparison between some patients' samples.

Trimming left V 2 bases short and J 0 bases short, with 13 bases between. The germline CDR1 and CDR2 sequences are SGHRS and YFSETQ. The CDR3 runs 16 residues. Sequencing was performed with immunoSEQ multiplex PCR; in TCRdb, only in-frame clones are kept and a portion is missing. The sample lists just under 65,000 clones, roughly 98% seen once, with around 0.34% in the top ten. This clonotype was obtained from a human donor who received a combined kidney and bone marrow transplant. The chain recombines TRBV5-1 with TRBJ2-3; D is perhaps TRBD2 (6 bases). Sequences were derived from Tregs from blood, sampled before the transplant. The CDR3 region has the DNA TGCGCCAGCAGCTTTAGCGGAACCCCCAGCACAGATACGCAGTATTTT. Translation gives CASSFSGTPSTDTQYF.